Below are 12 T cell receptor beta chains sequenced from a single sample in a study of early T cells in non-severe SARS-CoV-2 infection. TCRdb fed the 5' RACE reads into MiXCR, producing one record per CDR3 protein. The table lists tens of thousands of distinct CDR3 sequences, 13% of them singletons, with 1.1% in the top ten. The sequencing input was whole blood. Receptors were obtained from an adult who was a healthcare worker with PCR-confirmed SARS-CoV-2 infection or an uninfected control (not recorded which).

The CDR3 DNA follows: TGTGCCAGCAGGAGCCTCCGGGACACCTATCACACTGAAGCTTTCTTT. It codes for CASRSLRDTYHTEAFF. The J gene is TRBJ1-1, the V gene TRBV7-9, with D tentatively TRBD1 (6 bases). The V gene lost 6 bases and the J gene lost 3 bases, with 20 bases spanning the gap. CDR3 length: 16 residues. Germline V lookup: CDR1 SEHNR, CDR2 FQNEAQ (reference sequence). Filled out from reference TRBV7-9 and TRBJ1-1, the complete variable domain reads DTGVSQNPRHKITKRGQNVTFRCDPISEHNRLYWYRQTLGQGPEFLTYFQNEAQLEKSRLLSDRFSAERPKGSFSTLEIQRTEQGDSAMYLCASRSLRDTYHTEAFFGQGTRLTVV.

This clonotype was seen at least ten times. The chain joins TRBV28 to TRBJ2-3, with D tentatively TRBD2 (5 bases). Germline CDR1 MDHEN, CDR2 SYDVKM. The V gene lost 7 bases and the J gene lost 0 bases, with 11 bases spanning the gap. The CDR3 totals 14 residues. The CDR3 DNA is TGTGCCAGCATGGAGAGGAGGAGCACAGATACGCAGTATTTT. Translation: CASMERRSTDTQYF.

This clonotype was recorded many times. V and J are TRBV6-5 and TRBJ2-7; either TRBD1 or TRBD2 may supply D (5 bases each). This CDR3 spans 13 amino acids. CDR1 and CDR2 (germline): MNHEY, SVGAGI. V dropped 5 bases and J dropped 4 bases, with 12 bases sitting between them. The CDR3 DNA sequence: TGTGCCAGCAGTGAAAGCAGGGAGTACGAGCAGTACTTC. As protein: CASSESREYEQYF.

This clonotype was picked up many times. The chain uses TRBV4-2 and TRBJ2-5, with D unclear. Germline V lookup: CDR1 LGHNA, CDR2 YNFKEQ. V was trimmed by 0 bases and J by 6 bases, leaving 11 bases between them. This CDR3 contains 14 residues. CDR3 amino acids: CASSQDRSFKTQYF. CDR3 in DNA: TGTGCCAGCAGCCAAGATCGGAGCTTCAAGACCCAGTACTTC.

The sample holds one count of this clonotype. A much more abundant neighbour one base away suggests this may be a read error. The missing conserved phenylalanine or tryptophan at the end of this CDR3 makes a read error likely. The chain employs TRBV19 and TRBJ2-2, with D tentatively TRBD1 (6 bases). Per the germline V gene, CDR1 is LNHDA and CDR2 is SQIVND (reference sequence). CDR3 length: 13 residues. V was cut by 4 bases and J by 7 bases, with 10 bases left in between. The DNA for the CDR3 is TGTGCCAGTAGTACACAGGGCAGCGGGGAGCTGTTTTCT. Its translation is CASSTQGSGELFS.

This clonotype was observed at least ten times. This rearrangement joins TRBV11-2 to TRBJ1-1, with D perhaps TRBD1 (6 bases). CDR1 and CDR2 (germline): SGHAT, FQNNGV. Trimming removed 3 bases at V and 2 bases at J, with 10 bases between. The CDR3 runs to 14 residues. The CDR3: CASSLGRGNTEAFF. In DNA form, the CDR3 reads TGTGCCAGCAGCTTGGGCAGGGGAAACACTGAAGCTTTCTTT. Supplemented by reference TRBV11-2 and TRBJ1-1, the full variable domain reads EAGVAQSPRYKIIEKRQSVAFWCNPISGHATLYWYQQILGQGPKLLIQFQNNGVVDDSQLPKDRFSAERLKGVDSTLKIQPAKLEDSAVYLCASSLGRGNTEAFFGQGTRLTVV.

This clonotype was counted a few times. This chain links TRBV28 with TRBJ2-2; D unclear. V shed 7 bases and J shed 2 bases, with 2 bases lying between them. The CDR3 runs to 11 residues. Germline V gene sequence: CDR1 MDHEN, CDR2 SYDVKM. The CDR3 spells CASKNTGELFF. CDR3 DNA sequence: TGTGCCAGCAAAAACACCGGGGAGCTGTTTTTT.

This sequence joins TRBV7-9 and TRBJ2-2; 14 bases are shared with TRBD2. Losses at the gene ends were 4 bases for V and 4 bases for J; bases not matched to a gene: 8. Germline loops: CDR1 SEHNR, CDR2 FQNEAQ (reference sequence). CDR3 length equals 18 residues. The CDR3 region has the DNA TGTGCCAGCAGCTACAACCACGGGACTAGCGGGGGCACCGGGGAGCTGTTTTTT. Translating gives CASSYNHGTSGGTGELFF.

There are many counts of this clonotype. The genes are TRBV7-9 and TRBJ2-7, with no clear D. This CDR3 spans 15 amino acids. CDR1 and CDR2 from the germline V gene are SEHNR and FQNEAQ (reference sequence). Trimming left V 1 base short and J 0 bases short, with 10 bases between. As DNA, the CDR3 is TGTGCCAGCAGCTTAGGCGGCGAACCCTCCTACGAGCAGTACTTC. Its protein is CASSLGGEPSYEQYF.

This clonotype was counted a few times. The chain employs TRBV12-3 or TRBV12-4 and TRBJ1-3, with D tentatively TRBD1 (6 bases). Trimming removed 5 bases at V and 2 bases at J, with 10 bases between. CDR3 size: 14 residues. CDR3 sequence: CASSGGGPGNTIYF. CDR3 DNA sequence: TGTGCCAGCAGTGGAGGGGGTCCTGGAAACACCATATATTTT.

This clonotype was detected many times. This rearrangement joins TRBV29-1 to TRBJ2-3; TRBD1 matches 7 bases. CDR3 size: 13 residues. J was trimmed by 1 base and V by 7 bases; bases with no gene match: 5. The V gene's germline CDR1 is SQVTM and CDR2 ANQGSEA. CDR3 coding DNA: TGCAGCGCTCCAGGGGGTGGCACAGATACGCAGTATTTT. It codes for CSAPGGGTDTQYF.

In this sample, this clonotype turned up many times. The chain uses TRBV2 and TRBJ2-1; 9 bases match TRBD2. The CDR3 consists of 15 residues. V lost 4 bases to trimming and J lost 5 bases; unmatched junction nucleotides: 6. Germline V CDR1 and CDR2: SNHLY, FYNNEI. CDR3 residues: CASSGSGGPNNEQFF. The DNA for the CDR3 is TGTGCCAGCAGTGGAAGCGGGGGGCCTAACAATGAGCAGTTCTTC. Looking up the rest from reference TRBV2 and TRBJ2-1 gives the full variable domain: EPEVTQTPSHQVTQMGQEVILRCVPISNHLYFYWYRQILGQKVEFLVSFYNNEISEKSEIFDDQFSVERPDGSNFTLKIRSTKLEDSAMYFCASSGSGGPNNEQFFGPGTRLTVL.